Each of the 31 T cell receptor beta chains below was sequenced from the same sample in a study of cytomegalovirus exposure and HLA in healthy donors. The PCR employed 60 Vbeta primers together with 13 Jbeta primers. Repertoires were generated with immunoSEQ multiplex PCR, while TCRdb's copy carries only in-frame clones and drops some. The table includes approximately 160,000 clones, around two thirds detected once. The sequencing sample was made of PBMCs. The receptors come from a man aged 50 or older in good health and CMV-seronegative.

This clone has just a few counts. The chain links TRBV7-8 to TRBJ2-5; TRBD2 might be the D (5 bases). The J call is doubtful: the DNA matches TRBJ2-7 better. Germline V lookup: CDR1 SGHVS, CDR2 FQNEAQ. The CDR3 is 16 amino acids. The CDR3 DNA follows: TGTGCCAGCAGCTTAGGAGGGTCTCGAAGCTCCTACGAGCAGTACTTC. Translated, it gives CASSLGGSRSSYEQYF.

V usage is TRBV5-6 and J usage is TRBJ2-1; the match to TRBD1 covers 10 bases. The CDR3 runs to 13 residues. From germline, CDR1 is SGHDT and CDR2 YYEEEE. V lost 7 bases to trimming and J lost 7 bases; unmatched junction nucleotides: 5. CDR3 bases: TGTGCCAGCTCGGGACAGGGGAGGAATGAGCAGTTCTTC. Encoded protein: CASSGQGRNEQFF.

This chain uses TRBV5-1 with TRBJ2-1; 10 bases align to TRBD2. After removal of 4 bases from V and 2 bases from J, the junction contained 6 bases not matched to a gene. The CDR3 is made up of 16 amino acids. The germline V gene has CDR1 SGHRS and CDR2 YFSETQ. In DNA form, the CDR3 reads TGCGCCAGCAGCCAGATAGCGGGGGGAACCTACAATGAGCAGTTCTTC. Its protein is CASSQIAGGTYNEQFF.

This clone was seen only a few times. The chain carries TRBV7-8 and TRBJ1-6, with D possibly matching TRBD1 (5 bases). From germline, CDR1 is SGHVS and CDR2 FQNEAQ. The CDR3 sequence is 16 residues long. V dropped 4 bases and J dropped 10 bases, with 20 bases sitting between them. The DNA for the CDR3 is TGTGCCAGCAGCTCCCCAGGTGCAGGGCAAGTCTCACCCCTCCACTTT. Translation gives CASSSPGAGQVSPLHF.

The chain uses TRBV19 and TRBJ2-3; 7 bases map to TRBD2. Looked up from germline, CDR1 is LNHDA and CDR2 is SQIVND (reference sequence). The CDR3 runs 12 residues. V dropped 4 bases and J dropped 5; count of bases not matched to a gene: 0. DNA of the CDR3: TGTGCCAGTAGTAGGGGGGGAGATACGCAGTATTTT. Translated: CASSRGGDTQYF.

This chain joins TRBV6-5 and TRBJ1-2; possible D gene TRBD1, 6 bases. The CDR3 is 15 residues long. CDR1 and CDR2 from the germline V gene are MNHEY and SVGAGI. V was shortened by 6 bases and J by 2 bases, with 16 bases between the two germline ends. CDR3 nucleotide sequence: TGTGCCAGCAGCACGGCCCACACAGGGAACTATGGCTACACCTTC. Its protein product is CASSTAHTGNYGYTF.

The chain employs TRBV15 and TRBJ2-3; TRBD1 might be the D (6 bases). The CDR3 extends over 16 amino acids. The germline CDR1 and CDR2 sequences are LNHNV and YYDKDF (reference sequence). With 5 bases removed from V and 1 base from J, the gap between germline ends came to 16 bases. The CDR3 protein is CATSELRDTRTDTQYF. CDR3 bases: TGTGCCACCAGCGAGCTTCGGGACACCCGCACAGATACGCAGTATTTT.

The gene calls are TRBV4-2 and TRBJ2-1; D is possibly TRBD2 (5 bases). The CDR3 consists of 16 residues. Looked up from germline, CDR1 is LGHNA and CDR2 is YNFKEQ. Trimming took 2 bases from V and 1 from J, leaving 12 bases between them. CDR3 nucleotide sequence: TGTGCCAGCAGCCAACCGGGAAAGGGATCCTACAATGAGCAGTTCTTC. Protein: CASSQPGKGSYNEQFF.

The chain carries TRBV5-1 and TRBJ2-5; 9 positions agree with TRBD2. Trimming removed 3 bases from V and 7 bases from J; junction bases left unmatched: 22. Germline values: CDR1 SGHRS, CDR2 YFSETQ. There are 19 residues in the CDR3. CDR3 in DNA: TGCGCCAGCAGCTCCTTGCCGAGCGGGGGGTCCGCCCTGTGGGGGACCCAGTACTTC. Its protein product is CASSSLPSGGSALWGTQYF.

This chain connects TRBV11-2 to TRBJ2-5; the D is unclear. This CDR3 has 16 amino acids. The V and J ends lost 2 bases and 2 bases respectively, with 15 bases between them. Germline values: CDR1 SGHAT, CDR2 FQNNGV. In DNA, the CDR3 is TGTGCCAGCAGCTTAACGAGTTCAACCTTTCAAGAGACCCAGTACTTC. Amino acids: CASSLTSSTFQETQYF.

This clone was seen only once. This chain uses TRBV5-1 with TRBJ2-7; 8 bases are shared with TRBD1. With V trimmed by 0 bases and J by 1 base, 3 bases remained unmatched. CDR3 size: 15 residues. CDR1 SGHRS and CDR2 YFSETQ come from the germline V gene. CDR3 DNA: TGCGCCAGCAGCTTGGTCCAGGGGGCGTCCTACGAGCAGTACTTC. Translated, it gives CASSLVQGASYEQYF.

This sequence joins TRBV21-1 and TRBJ2-3; the table gives TRBD2 as D, unverified against the DNA. TRBV21-1 is reported as a pseudogene. The CDR3 has 13 residues. The CDR3 here is CASRGGRTDTQYF. CDR3 bases: TGTGCCAGCAGGGGGGGGAGGACAGATACGCAGTATTTT.

The CDR3 sequence: CASSDPTGGNYGYTF. CDR3 in DNA: TGTGCCAGCAGTGACCCTACAGGGGGCAACTATGGCTACACCTTC. The chain recombines TRBV28 with TRBJ1-2, with 9 positions matching TRBD1. Trimming removed 5 bases from V and 2 bases from J; junction bases left unmatched: 6. This CDR3 comprises 15 residues. Germline CDR1 MDHEN, CDR2 SYDVKM.

The gene calls are TRBV6-1 and TRBJ2-1, with 7 nucleotides matching TRBD1. Germline CDR1 and CDR2: MNHNS and SASEGT. The CDR3 is 15 amino acids. Trimming cost V 7 bases and J 6 bases; bases outside gene matches: 12. CDR3 coding DNA: TGTGCCAGCACCCTTTCCCAGACAGGGATCAATGAGCAGTTCTTC. Translation gives CASTLSQTGINEQFF.

This clone turned up a few times. V and J are TRBV7-9 and TRBJ1-2, with 7 positions matching TRBD1. This CDR3 comprises 13 residues. Losses at the gene ends were 3 bases for V and 3 bases for J; bases not matched to a gene: 1. CDR1 and CDR2 (germline): SEHNR, FQNEAQ (reference sequence). The CDR3 region is CASSFTGDYGYTF. The CDR3 DNA reads TGTGCCAGCAGCTTCACAGGGGACTATGGCTACACCTTC.

J is TRBJ2-2 and V is TRBV7-6; 11 nucleotides match TRBD1. The germline gives CDR1 SGHVS, CDR2 FNYEAQ. Trimming at V came to 4 bases and at J to 4 bases, leaving 2 bases not matched to a gene. This CDR3 is built from 15 residues. CDR3 loop: CASSSGTGGTGELFF. CDR3 bases: TGTGCCAGCAGCTCCGGGACAGGGGGCACCGGGGAGCTGTTTTTT.

J is TRBJ1-2 and V is TRBV7-9; 7 bases map to TRBD1. This CDR3 contains 15 residues. Per germline, CDR1 SEHNR and CDR2 FQNEAQ (reference sequence). Trimming took 4 bases from V and 4 from J; bases not matched to a gene: 9. CDR3 sequence (DNA): TGTGCCAGCAGCTACCTACAGGGGCCCCTCTATGGCTACACCTTC. Its translation: CASSYLQGPLYGYTF.

This chain uses TRBV18 with TRBJ1-1; 9 bases line up with TRBD1. J gave up 1 base and V 2 bases, and 2 bases lay outside the gene matches. Germline CDR1 KGHSH, CDR2 LQKENI. The CDR3 consists of 15 residues. Here the CDR3 reads CASSPMGQGNTEAFF. The CDR3 DNA follows: TGTGCCAGCTCACCAATGGGACAGGGGAACACTGAAGCTTTCTTT.

The rearrangement uses TRBV4-1 and TRBJ2-7; 7 bases line up with TRBD2. After removal of 4 bases from V and 5 bases from J, the junction contained 5 bases not matched to a gene. Germline lookup yields CDR1 MGHRA and CDR2 YSYEKL. CDR3 length equals 13 residues. The CDR3 nucleotides are TGCGCCAGCAGCCTTGGACTAGGTAACGAGCAGTACTTC. Its translation: CASSLGLGNEQYF.

The chain recombines TRBV9 with TRBJ1-4; TRBD1 might be the D (5 bases). Trimming removed 2 bases from V and 5 bases from J, with 10 bases in between. The CDR3 runs 14 residues. Germline V gene sequence: CDR1 SGDLS, CDR2 YYNGEE. The CDR3 sequence is CASSVGGGNEKLFF. In DNA form, the CDR3 reads TGTGCCAGCAGCGTCGGGGGGGGGAATGAAAAACTGTTTTTT.

This clone turned up a few times. The CDR3 loop is CASSRDRAAYNEQFF. In DNA form, the CDR3 reads TGTGCCAGCAGCCGGGACAGGGCAGCCTACAATGAGCAGTTCTTC. The gene calls are TRBV7-9 and TRBJ2-1, with TRBD1 matching 9 bases. The CDR3 length is 15 residues. CDR1 SEHNR and CDR2 FQNEAQ come from the germline V gene (reference sequence). J lost 2 bases, V lost 5 bases, and 4 bases had no gene match. The whole variable domain, remainder taken from reference TRBV7-9 and TRBJ2-1, is DTGVSQNPRHKITKRGQNVTFRCDPISEHNRLYWYRQTLGQGPEFLTYFQNEAQLEKSRLLSDRFSAERPKGSFSTLEIQRTEQGDSAMYLCASSRDRAAYNEQFFGPGTRLTVL.

The V call is TRBV7-3, the J call TRBJ2-3; possible D gene TRBD2, 5 bases. V was pared by 7 bases and J by 10 bases, with 21 bases between. This CDR3 spans 14 amino acids. Germline V gene sequence: CDR1 SGHTA, CDR2 FQGTGA. The CDR3 spells CASTPDPTRGPQYF. CDR3 in DNA: TGTGCCAGCACCCCGGACCCGACCCGGGGTCCGCAGTATTTT.

This clone was detected only a few times. In the same sample, other DNA sequences code for this CDR3. In DNA, the CDR3 is TGCGCCAGCAGCTCGGGGTTGAACACTGAAGCTTTCTTT. This codes for CASSSGLNTEAFF. This chain uses TRBV5-1 with TRBJ1-1; no firm D call. Germline CDR1 SGHRS, CDR2 YFSETQ. The V end was cut by 3 bases, the J end by 0 bases, with 6 bases between. This CDR3 comprises 13 residues.

V usage is TRBV7-3 and J usage is TRBJ2-3; the D gene is possibly TRBD2 (6 bases). Germline V lookup: CDR1 SGHTA, CDR2 FQGTGA. Trimming pared 2 bases from V and 1 base from J, leaving 10 bases between. This CDR3 has 15 amino acids. CDR3 region: CASSLRLEGTDTQYF. The CDR3 DNA reads as TGTGCCAGCAGCTTACGACTAGAGGGCACAGATACGCAGTATTTT. The full variable domain, rest sourced from reference TRBV7-3 and TRBJ2-3, is GAGVSQTPSNKVTEKGKYVELRCDPISGHTALYWYRQSLGQGPEFLIYFQGTGAADDSGLPNDRFFAVRPEGSVSTLKIQRTERGDSAVYLCASSLRLEGTDTQYFGPGTRLTVL.

This rearrangement joins TRBV18 to TRBJ1-1; TRBD1 matches at 10 bases. Trimming took 1 base from V and 3 from J; bases not matched to a gene: 5. Germline V gene sequence: CDR1 KGHSH, CDR2 LQKENI. This CDR3 region has 16 residues. CDR3 region: CASSPLSGQGYTEAFF. CDR3 in DNA: TGTGCCAGCTCACCACTTTCGGGACAGGGGTACACTGAAGCTTTCTTT.

This rearrangement joins TRBV10-1 to TRBJ2-3; no clear D gene. The CDR3 spans 13 residues. Trimming shortened V by 1 base and J by 8 bases, and 10 bases separated the two germline ends. Looked up from germline, CDR1 is WNHNN and CDR2 is SYGVQD (reference sequence). CDR3 amino acids: CASSELWSGTQYF. For the CDR3, the DNA is TGCGCCAGCAGTGAGTTGTGGTCGGGTACGCAGTATTTT.

The chain carries TRBV4-3 and TRBJ2-7; D unresolved. The CDR3 sequence is 15 residues long. Trimming pared 0 bases from V and 0 bases from J, leaving 9 bases between. Germline CDR1 and CDR2: LGHNA and YSLEER. In DNA form, the CDR3 reads TGCGCCAGCAGCCAAGAGCTAGGAACCTCCTACGAGCAGTACTTC. Translation gives CASSQELGTSYEQYF.

The rearrangement joins TRBV11-2 to TRBJ2-5; D possibly corresponds to TRBD2 (6 bases). The CDR3 is 16 residues long. The germline V and J ends were trimmed by 3 bases and 6 bases, with 20 bases remaining between them. CDR1 and CDR2 (germline): SGHAT, FQNNGV. The CDR3 here is CASSFTRLLGGQTQYF. CDR3 DNA: TGTGCCAGCAGCTTTACGAGGTTACTCGGGGGACAGACCCAGTACTTC. The whole variable domain, remainder taken from reference TRBV11-2 and TRBJ2-5, is EAGVAQSPRYKIIEKRQSVAFWCNPISGHATLYWYQQILGQGPKLLIQFQNNGVVDDSQLPKDRFSAERLKGVDSTLKIQPAKLEDSAVYLCASSFTRLLGGQTQYFGPGTRLLVL.

The chain employs TRBV2 and TRBJ1-1; D is perhaps TRBD1 (5 bases). With 6 bases removed from V and 1 base from J, the gap between germline ends came to 9 bases. The CDR3 is 13 amino acids. Germline CDR1 SNHLY, CDR2 FYNNEI. In DNA form, the CDR3 reads TGTGCCAGCAGGTTGGACACGAACACTGAAGCTTTCTTT. Its translation is CASRLDTNTEAFF.

This clone was seen a few times. The CDR3 nucleotides are TGTGCCAGCAGTTACTCTTGGGAGGAAAAACTGTTTTTT. Translation: CASSYSWEEKLFF. V is TRBV6-6 and J is TRBJ1-4, with D uncertain. Looked up from germline, CDR1 is MNHNY and CDR2 is SVGAGI (reference sequence). The CDR3 runs to 13 residues. Trimming took off 0 bases at V and 8 bases at J, with 7 bases between the two ends.

V usage is TRBV6-5 and J usage is TRBJ1-2, with TRBD1 identical over 8 bases. Per germline, CDR1 MNHEY and CDR2 SVGAGI. V was clipped by 7 bases and J by 8 bases; unmatched bases: 9. The CDR3 is 13 residues long. This CDR3 is CASNAPGQDGYTF. As DNA, the CDR3 is TGTGCCAGCAATGCACCGGGACAGGACGGCTACACCTTC.